The entry below describes one T cell receptor (beta chain). Produced via immunoSEQ multiplex PCR; TCRdb's table is partial and in-frame only. The repertoire consists of 69,000 or so clones, with approximately 84% occurring once and the leading ten covering more than 10%. This specimen belongs to a study of blood T cell repertoires in COVID-19. Germline loops: CDR1 WSHSY, CDR2 SAAADI. Trimming took 6 bases from V and 0 from J, leaving 9 bases between them. This CDR3 comprises 13 residues. The chain links TRBV10-2 to TRBJ2-7, with D maybe TRBD2 (5 bases). The receptor was isolated from a man in his fifties with COVID-19, enrolled during active disease. The material sequenced was peripheral blood. DNA of the CDR3: TGCGCCAGCAGGGCTGGGAGCTCCTACGAGCAGTACTTC. Encoded protein: CASRAGSSYEQYF.